The 14 T cell receptor beta chains below all came from one sample that was sequenced in a study of T cell responses to AZD1222 COVID-19 vaccine. The repertoire was sequenced with immunoSEQ multiplex PCR; TCRdb's copy has only in-frame clones and lacks some. The sample comprises roughly 80,000 clones, 80% to 85% of which are singletons, and about 3% rests with the top ten. Here the sequenced sample was peripheral blood, taken on day 0 of AZD1222 vaccination. The source of these receptors is an adult in good health.

By sample share, this clone is medium-sized (0.01 to 0.1%). V gene TRBV7-6 combines with J gene TRBJ1-1; D unclear. Per germline, CDR1 SGHVS and CDR2 FNYEAQ. This CDR3 region has 19 residues. Trimming removed 2 bases from V and 0 bases from J, with 22 bases in between. The CDR3 loop is CASSLLEKNSFLVNTEAFF. The DNA for the CDR3 is TGTGCCAGCAGCTTATTAGAGAAAAACAGTTTCCTAGTGAACACTGAAGCTTTCTTT.

The V and J genes are TRBV20-1 and TRBJ1-1; D remains ambiguous. Germline CDR1 is DFQATT and CDR2 is SNEGSKA (reference sequence). The CDR3 is 11 amino acids. Trimming took off 4 bases at V and 3 bases at J, with 6 bases between the two ends. This CDR3 reads CSAIQYTEAFF. CDR3 nucleotide sequence: TGCAGTGCTATACAGTACACTGAAGCTTTCTTT.

V and J are TRBV4-3 and TRBJ2-3; D remains ambiguous. The CDR3 spans 14 residues. Germline V CDR1 and CDR2: LGHNA, YSLEER. Trimming left V 1 base short and J 3 bases short, with 8 bases between. In DNA, the CDR3 is TGCGCCAGCAGCCAAGGTTACACAACAGATACGCAGTATTTT. Amino acids: CASSQGYTTDTQYF.

This clone was recorded only once. CDR3 in DNA: TGTGCCAGCAGACCCTCCATCGCCCCCTCGGGGGGACACAGGGGATATGGCTACACCTTC. Amino acid sequence: CASRPSIAPSGGHRGYGYTF. The chain combines TRBV28 with TRBJ1-2; 7 nucleotides agree with TRBD1. V lost 6 bases to trimming and J lost 5 bases; unmatched junction nucleotides: 27. CDR3 length: 20 residues. Germline lookup yields CDR1 MDHEN and CDR2 SYDVKM.

The chain has TRBV19 and TRBJ2-7; no definite D call. The CDR3 has 15 residues. Trimming stripped 3 bases from V and 0 bases from J, with 12 bases between. From germline, CDR1 is LNHDA and CDR2 SQIVND (reference sequence). In DNA form, the CDR3 reads TGTGCCAGTAGTATCGGTAGGCTGAGCTCCTACGAGCAGTACTTC. Its translation is CASSIGRLSSYEQYF.

Comment on this clone: The sample contains more than one DNA sequence encoding this CDR3. The V call is TRBV3-1 (or the pseudogene TRBV3-2), the J call TRBJ1-1; D is perhaps TRBD1 (5 bases). This CDR3 is built from 14 residues. Looked up from germline, CDR1 is LGHDT and CDR2 is YNNKEL (reference sequence). Trimming left V 4 bases short and J 1 base short, with 10 bases between. Here the CDR3 reads CASSRSGGNTEAFF. The CDR3 nucleotides read TGTGCCAGCAGCCGATCTGGGGGGAACACTGAAGCTTTCTTT.

CDR3 DNA sequence: TGTGCCACCAGCAGAGATGAGAATGAAAAACTGTTTTTT. Its translation: CATSRDENEKLFF. V gene TRBV15 combines with J gene TRBJ1-4; no definite D call. From germline, CDR1 is LNHNV and CDR2 YYDKDF (reference sequence). The CDR3 consists of 13 residues. Trimming removed 0 bases from V and 5 bases from J, with 4 bases in between.

J is TRBJ1-1 and V is TRBV6-5; 7 positions match TRBD1. The CDR3 spans 15 residues. V was clipped by 6 bases and J by 3 bases; unmatched bases: 10. In germline, CDR1 is MNHEY, CDR2 SVGAGI. Here the CDR3 reads CASRQVQGSYTEAFF. The CDR3 region has the DNA TGTGCCAGCAGACAAGTACAGGGGAGTTACACTGAAGCTTTCTTT.

The chain uses TRBV4-1 and TRBJ2-7; no clear D. The germline CDR1 and CDR2 sequences are MGHRA and YSYEKL. The CDR3 length is 14 residues. The V end lost 4 bases, the J end lost 0 bases, and 10 bases lay between the germline ends. CDR3 protein: CASSPGLNSYEQYF. CDR3 nucleotide sequence: TGCGCCAGCAGCCCCGGCCTTAACTCCTACGAGCAGTACTTC.

The V and J genes are TRBV5-1 and TRBJ1-4; no clear D gene. This CDR3 comprises 14 residues. The V gene lost 4 bases and the J gene lost 7 bases, with 14 bases spanning the gap. Germline CDR1 reads SGHRS; CDR2 reads YFSETQ. CDR3 amino acids: CASSPGERSEKLFF. Here the CDR3 DNA reads TGCGCCAGCAGCCCCGGGGAGAGGAGTGAAAAACTGTTTTTT. The whole variable domain, remainder taken from reference TRBV5-1 and TRBJ1-4, is KAGVTQTPRYLIKTRGQQVTLSCSPISGHRSVSWYQQTPGQGLQFLFEYFSETQRNKGNFPGRFSGRQFSNSRSEMNVSTLELGDSALYLCASSPGERSEKLFFGSGTQLSVL.

V is TRBV19 and J is TRBJ1-4; D perhaps matches TRBD1 (6 bases). Germline V gene sequence: CDR1 LNHDA, CDR2 SQIVND (reference sequence). The CDR3 covers 16 residues. Trimming removed 3 bases at V and 3 bases at J, with 14 bases between. The CDR3 spells CASSILTGSSNEKLFF. CDR3 DNA sequence: TGTGCCAGTAGTATTCTCACAGGGTCATCTAATGAAAAACTGTTTTTT.

This clone has just a few counts. The V and J genes are TRBV3-1 (or the pseudogene TRBV3-2) and TRBJ1-4; D gene ambiguous. The germline CDR1 and CDR2 sequences are LGHDT and YNNKEL (reference sequence). The V gene lost 4 bases and the J gene lost 0 bases, with 6 bases spanning the gap. This CDR3 has 14 amino acids. CDR3 residues: CASSRAATNEKLFF. CDR3 DNA: TGTGCCAGCAGCCGGGCCGCAACTAATGAAAAACTGTTTTTT.

The rearrangement joins TRBV21-1 to TRBJ1-5. TRBV21-1 constitutes a pseudogene. The CDR3 runs to 16 residues. CDR3 amino acids: CASSKINLTRREPQHF. The CDR3 DNA sequence: TGTGCCAGCAGCAAAATAAATCTCACCCGGCGAGAGCCCCAGCATTTT.

The chain uses TRBV6-6 and TRBJ1-5, with D possibly being TRBD1 (5 bases). The CDR3 is 14 residues long. The germline V gene has CDR1 MNHNY and CDR2 SVGAGI (reference sequence). V was pared by 3 bases and J by 4 bases, with 10 bases between. The DNA of the CDR3 is TGTGCCAGCAGTTATGGGGGATCTAATCAGCCCCAGCATTTT. Its protein product is CASSYGGSNQPQHF.